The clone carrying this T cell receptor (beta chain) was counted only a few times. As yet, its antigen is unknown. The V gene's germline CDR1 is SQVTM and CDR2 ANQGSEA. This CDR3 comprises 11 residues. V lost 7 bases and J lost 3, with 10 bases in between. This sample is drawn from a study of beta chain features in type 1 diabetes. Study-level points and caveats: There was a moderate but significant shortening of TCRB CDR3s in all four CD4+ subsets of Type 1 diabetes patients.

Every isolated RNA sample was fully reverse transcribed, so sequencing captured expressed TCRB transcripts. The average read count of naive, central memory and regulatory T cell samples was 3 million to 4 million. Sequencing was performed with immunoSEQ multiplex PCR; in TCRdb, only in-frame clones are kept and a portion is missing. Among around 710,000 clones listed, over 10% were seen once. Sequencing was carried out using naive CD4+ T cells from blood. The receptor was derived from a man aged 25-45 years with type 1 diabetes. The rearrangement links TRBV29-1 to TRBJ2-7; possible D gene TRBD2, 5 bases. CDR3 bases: TGCAGCGCTGGACGGGACTACGAGCAGTACTTC. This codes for CSAGRDYEQYF.